The 5 T cell receptor beta chains reported below all come from one sample, sequenced in a study of cytomegalovirus exposure and HLA in healthy donors. Sequencing used immunoSEQ multiplex PCR; TCRdb keeps in-frame clones, though not all of them. Altogether around 190,000 clones are present, roughly 85% being singletons, with the ten largest covering 15% to 20%. Sequences were obtained from PBMCs. The source is a man aged 18 to 29 in good health and CMV-seropositive.

In its sample, this clone was seen once. The chain combines TRBV7-9 with TRBJ1-3, with D unclear. The CDR3 consists of 16 residues. The germline V gene encodes CDR1 SEHNR and CDR2 FQNEAQ (reference sequence). V lost 0 bases and J 0 bases, leaving 9 bases between the germline ends. The CDR3 DNA reads as TGTGCCAGCAGCTTAGCGCTGGGCGACTCTGGAAACACCATATATTTT. Translation: CASSLALGDSGNTIYF.

This clone has a handful of counts. The chain employs TRBV2 and TRBJ2-1, with 12 bases identical to TRBD2. Germline assignment: CDR1 SNHLY and CDR2 FYNNEI. The V segment lost 6 bases and the J segment 8 bases; nucleotides outside the gene matches: 14. The CDR3 runs 17 residues. For the CDR3, the DNA is TGTGCCAGCAGAGGGGATACTAGCGGGGGGCGGAATCATGAGCAGTTCTTC. Protein: CASRGDTSGGRNHEQFF.

This clone has just a few counts. The V call is TRBV21-1, the J call TRBJ1-6. TRBV21-1 is flagged as a pseudogene. CDR3 length: 16 amino acids. CDR3 DNA: TGTGCCAGCAGCAAAGTGTCCCCCGACGAGGGTTCACCCCTCCACTTT. Translated, it gives CASSKVSPDEGSPLHF.

The chain employs TRBV6-5 and TRBJ1-2, with TRBD1 as a possible D gene (6 bases). V lost 2 bases and J lost 7, with 14 bases in between. The CDR3 is 14 residues long. Germline values: CDR1 MNHEY, CDR2 SVGAGI. CDR3 in DNA: TGTGCCAGCAGTTACGATACAGGGTTCGTTGGCTACACCTTC. Translated, it gives CASSYDTGFVGYTF.

J is TRBJ1-2 and V is TRBV7-9, with 10 nucleotides matching TRBD1. Germline V gene data show CDR1 as SEHNR and CDR2 as FQNEAQ (reference sequence). Trimming cost V 5 bases and J 5 bases; bases outside gene matches: 8. The CDR3 sequence is 15 residues long. The CDR3 sequence is CASSDTTGGRYGYTF. CDR3 sequence (DNA): TGTGCCAGCAGCGACACGACAGGGGGCAGGTATGGCTACACCTTC.